One TCR beta chain is described in this entry. Its antigen is not known. The data belong to a study of CD8+CD57+ T cells in acquired aplastic anemia. Study at large: The sorted CD4+ and CD8+ cells yielded an average around 3 ug of DNA.

The germline V and J ends were trimmed by 10 bases and 3 bases, with 21 bases remaining between them. This CDR3 contains 15 residues. CDR1 is LNHDA and CDR2 is SQIVND in the germline V gene (reference sequence). Only patients with CD8+CD57+ cell expansion on flow cytometry were chosen for sequencing. Severe acquired aplastic anemia was diagnosed in all patients. Blood was sampled before the patients had received any therapy. TCR beta VDJ and CDR3 were profiled, and genomic DNA was the template. TCRdb reanalysed the reads using MiXCR and keeps one entry per CDR3 protein. The sample records approximately 470,000 distinct CDR3 sequences, more than 25% being singletons. Study conclusions and caveats: Patients and controls shared roughly 28 CD8+ CDR3 sequences, which appeared highly expressed in patients and within their immunodominant clones.

The source material was sorted CD4+, CD8+, or CD8+CD57+ T cells (not recorded which) from PBMCs. The chain combines TRBV19 with TRBJ1-2; tentative D call: TRBD1 (5 bases). The sequence derives from a human donor with aplastic anemia. The CDR3 protein is CATATVSPRYYGYTF. DNA of the CDR3: TGTGCCACCGCGACAGTTTCCCCTAGGTACTATGGCTACACCTTC.